This T cell receptor beta chain derives from a study of OX40 agonist ivuxolimab in advanced cancers. Study summary: The patients received ivuxolimab by intravenous route every 2 weeks at 0.01 to 10 mg/kg.

Sequenced by immunoSEQ multiplex PCR; TCRdb stores in-frame clones only, minus some. Among fewer than 80,000 clones listed, around four fifths were seen once. V lost 3 bases, J lost 4 bases, and 3 bases stayed unmatched. This CDR3 has 15 residues. CDR1 and CDR2 from the germline V gene are SGHVS and FNYEAQ. The rearrangement joins TRBV7-6 to TRBJ2-2, with TRBD2 matching 9 bases. The source of this sequence is an adult with an advanced solid tumor such as melanoma, head and neck, liver or kidney cancer. This specimen was CD4+ or CD8+ T cells sorted from blood, taken in a trial of the OX40 agonist ivuxolimab. The CDR3 region is CASSFSGGTTGELFF. In DNA, the CDR3 is TGTGCCAGCAGCTTTAGCGGGGGAACCACCGGGGAGCTGTTTTTT. The full variable domain, rest sourced from reference TRBV7-6 and TRBJ2-2, is GAGVSQSPRYKVTKRGQDVALRCDPISGHVSLYWYRQALGQGPEFLTYFNYEAQQDKSGLPNDRFSAERPEGSISTLTIQRTEQRDSAMYRCASSFSGGTTGELFFGEGSRLTVL.